The 5 T cell receptor beta chains given below trace back to one sample, sequenced in a study of T cell changes during pregnancy in multiple sclerosis. The repertoire was sequenced with immunoSEQ multiplex PCR; TCRdb's copy has only in-frame clones and lacks some. The repertoire holds around 60,000 clones, with less than 95% as singletons. Material: CD4+ T cells from peripheral blood mononuclear cells, obtained after pregnancy. The receptors were gathered from a female donor in good health, enrolled as a control in a pregnancy study.

The chain combines TRBV25-1 with TRBJ1-2; the D is unclear. The CDR3 length is 16 residues. Germline V gene data show CDR1 as MGHDK and CDR2 as SYGVNS. Trimming took 5 bases from V and 7 from J, leaving 23 bases between them. The CDR3 region is CASSFPGTATYFGYTF. In nucleotides, the CDR3 is TGTGCCAGCAGTTTCCCGGGAACCGCTACCTACTTTGGCTACACCTTC.

The genes are TRBV19 and TRBJ2-3; D is perhaps TRBD2 (5 bases). Germline CDR1 is LNHDA and CDR2 is SQIVND (reference sequence). V lost 7 bases, J lost 0 bases, and 11 bases lay in between. The CDR3 is made up of 14 amino acids. Here the CDR3 DNA reads TGTGCCAGTAAAGCGGAGCCTAGCACAGATACGCAGTATTTT. This sequence encodes CASKAEPSTDTQYF.

V and J are TRBV18 and TRBJ1-1, with D possibly matching TRBD1 (5 bases). Germline V CDR1 and CDR2: KGHSH, LQKENI. The CDR3 extends over 14 amino acids. Trimming left V 2 bases short and J 2 bases short, with 9 bases between. The CDR3 here is CASSPSGINTEAFF. CDR3 coding DNA: TGTGCCAGCTCACCATCAGGGATTAACACTGAAGCTTTCTTT.

This chain joins TRBV30 and TRBJ1-1; D unresolved. Between the trimmed V and J ends, which lost 4 bases and 0 bases, there was a span of 9 bases. The CDR3 has 13 amino acids. Germline CDR1 is GTSNPN and CDR2 is SVGIG (reference sequence). The CDR3 sequence is CAWKFAVNTEAFF. DNA for the CDR3: TGTGCCTGGAAGTTCGCAGTGAACACTGAAGCTTTCTTT.

The V call is TRBV5-1, the J call TRBJ1-2; 7 bases match TRBD1. V shed 0 bases, J shed 4 bases, and the junction held 6 bases outside the gene matches. The CDR3 has 15 residues. Germline assignment: CDR1 SGHRS and CDR2 YFSETQ. CDR3 protein: CASSLGDDRAYGYTF. DNA for the CDR3: TGCGCCAGCAGCTTGGGGGACGACAGGGCCTATGGCTACACCTTC.